This T cell receptor beta chain was captured by sequencing in a study of cytomegalovirus exposure and HLA in healthy donors. PCR used 60 Vbeta primers and 13 Jbeta primers. The protocol was immunoSEQ multiplex PCR, while the TCRdb copy is restricted to in-frame clones and leaves out a portion. The data hold just over 150,000 clones, with approximately 86% observed a single time. Regarding the study as a whole: Rarity marked most TCR sequences, yet some public TCRs occurred in many donors. With further analysis later on, most CMV-associated TCR beta chains appeared HLA-restricted. Reports indicated that the classifier achieved high specificity and sensitivity in diagnosing cytomegalovirus status. Cytomegalovirus association was assigned to 170 or so TCR beta chains.

The V end was cut by 2 bases, the J end by 7 bases, with 15 bases between. The V gene's germline CDR1 is SNHLY and CDR2 FYNNEI. The length of the CDR3 is 16 residues. Comment on this clone: Its matching antigen is unknown.

The chain uses TRBV2 and TRBJ1-6; D may be TRBD1 (5 bases). The sequenced sample consisted of PBMCs. This TCR was recovered from a woman under 30 in good health and CMV-seronegative. The CDR3 protein is CASSELGRVNNSPLHF. The CDR3 DNA follows: TGTGCCAGCAGTGAACTGGGCAGGGTGAACAATTCACCCCTCCACTTT.